A single sample is the source of the 30 T cell receptor beta chains below, sequenced in a study of vaccination effects on CD4 cells after COVID-19. Before sequencing took place, the ViraFEST assay used viral peptide pools to expand antigen-specific CD4+ T cells. When around nine days of culture had elapsed, CD4+ T cells were isolated. Each participant received a vaccine that was either BNT162b2 or mRNA-1273, given as two doses. No antigens are known for them. Assay used: immunoSEQ multiplex PCR; TCRdb lists only in-frame clones, some missing. The data hold around 16,000 clones, with almost 70% observed a single time. The sequencing used CD4+ T cells from PBMCs cultured with SARS-CoV-2 spike peptides, collected after COVID-19 vaccination. The receptor source for this set is a human donor who received a COVID-19 vaccine.

The chain combines TRBV6-4 with TRBJ2-5; D gene unclear. The germline gives CDR1 MRHNA, CDR2 SNTAGT. This CDR3 is built from 12 residues. V was pared by 0 bases and J by 4 bases, with 3 bases between. CDR3 region: CASSDSRETQYF. DNA of the CDR3: TGTGCCAGCAGTGACTCGAGAGAGACCCAGTACTTC.

The chain employs TRBV5-6 and TRBJ1-2; D is undetermined. With 6 bases removed from V and 5 bases from J, the gap between germline ends came to 23 bases. Germline-derived CDR1 and CDR2 are SGHDT and YYEEEE. This CDR3 spans 16 amino acids. CDR3 protein: CASTLPESGFRYGYTF. The CDR3 DNA is TGTGCCAGCACTTTACCCGAAAGCGGGTTTAGGTATGGCTACACCTTC.

This clone was seen a single time. This chain uses TRBV3-1 (or the pseudogene TRBV3-2) with TRBJ2-1; 15 bases line up with TRBD2. Germline values: CDR1 LGHDT, CDR2 YNNKEL (reference sequence). The CDR3 runs 15 residues. Trimming at V came to 4 bases and at J to 7 bases, leaving 2 bases not matched to a gene. The CDR3 reads CASSLGLAGGNEQFF. In nucleotides, the CDR3 is TGTGCCAGCAGCCTAGGACTAGCGGGAGGGAATGAGCAGTTCTTC.

This clone came up once. The V and J genes are TRBV20-1 and TRBJ2-3; D remains ambiguous. This CDR3 has 12 amino acids. Germline V gives CDR1 DFQATT, CDR2 SNEGSKA (reference sequence). V lost 3 bases to trimming and J lost 7 bases, with 11 bases between them. The CDR3 region has the DNA TGCAGTGCTAGTAAGGCCGACTATACGCAGTATTTT. It translates to CSASKADYTQYF.

The chain combines TRBV11-1 with TRBJ2-5; D uncertain. Trimming pared 1 base from V and 4 bases from J, leaving 4 bases between. The CDR3 is made up of 12 amino acids. Germline V gene sequence: CDR1 SGHAT, CDR2 FQDESV (reference sequence). CDR3 DNA sequence: TGTGCCAGCAGCTTAGGTAGAGAGACCCAGTACTTC. Translating it yields CASSLGRETQYF.

The V call is TRBV19, the J call TRBJ2-3, with 16 bases that match TRBD2. V lost 2 bases and J lost 0; bases outside the gene matches: 11. This CDR3 spans 21 amino acids. Per the germline V gene, CDR1 is LNHDA and CDR2 is SQIVND (reference sequence). This CDR3 is CASSIIPGLAGGSTSTDTQYF. CDR3 DNA: TGTGCCAGTAGTATAATCCCGGGACTAGCGGGAGGGAGCACTAGCACAGATACGCAGTATTTT.

The rearrangement links TRBV18 to TRBJ2-7, with 9 bases aligning to TRBD2. The V and J ends lost 4 bases and 4 bases, in that order; junction bases with no gene match: 5. In germline, CDR1 is KGHSH, CDR2 LQKENI. CDR3 length: 14 residues. The DNA of the CDR3 is TGTGCCAGCTCACTCCTAGCGGGGCAATACGAGCAGTACTTC. This encodes CASSLLAGQYEQYF.

This rearrangement joins TRBV7-6 to TRBJ1-5, with TRBD1 as a possible D gene (6 bases). The germline V gene encodes CDR1 SGHVS and CDR2 FNYEAQ. V lost 4 bases, J lost 4 bases, and 14 bases lay in between. This CDR3 is 15 amino acids long. This CDR3 is CASSSLTGQNQPQHF. The DNA of the CDR3 is TGTGCCAGCAGCTCCCTTACTGGACAGAATCAGCCCCAGCATTTT.

This chain joins TRBV6-5 and TRBJ1-1; tentatively, D is TRBD1 (6 bases). Germline-derived CDR1 and CDR2 are MNHEY and SVGAGI. Trimming took 6 bases from V and 2 from J, leaving 13 bases between them. The CDR3 is 14 residues long. The CDR3 reads CASRPGQRNTEAFF. Written as DNA, the CDR3 is TGTGCCAGCAGACCCGGACAGCGCAACACTGAAGCTTTCTTT.

The V call is TRBV7-9, the J call TRBJ1-1, with D unclear. The germline gives CDR1 SEHNR, CDR2 FQNEAQ (reference sequence). The CDR3 totals 15 residues. V shed 1 base and J shed 6 bases, with 15 bases lying between them. For the CDR3, the DNA is TGTGCCAGCAGCTTAGGGGAGGTTACGTGGGCTGAAGCTTTCTTT. As protein: CASSLGEVTWAEAFF.

A few counts support this clone. J is TRBJ1-1 and V is TRBV30, with TRBD1 as a possible D gene (5 bases). This CDR3 has 14 residues. V was pared by 3 bases and J by 4 bases, with 15 bases between. CDR1 GTSNPN and CDR2 SVGIG come from the germline V gene (reference sequence). As DNA, the CDR3 is TGTGCCTGGAGACCCGGAGGGGTGGGCACTGAAGCTTTCTTT. As protein: CAWRPGGVGTEAFF.

The chain links TRBV2 to TRBJ1-1; TRBD1 aligns across 7 bases. Germline-derived CDR1 and CDR2 are SNHLY and FYNNEI. The CDR3 has 14 residues. The V and J ends lost 6 bases and 2 bases, in that order; junction bases with no gene match: 6. CDR3 region: CASSRDSQNTEAFF. As DNA, the CDR3 is TGTGCCAGCAGCCGGGACAGCCAAAACACTGAAGCTTTCTTT.

J is TRBJ1-2 and V is TRBV12-3 or TRBV12-4; D is unresolved. The CDR3 totals 13 residues. The V and J ends lost 2 bases and 7 bases respectively, with 11 bases between them. The CDR3 spells CASSLLEGGGYTF. The CDR3 DNA reads TGTGCCAGCAGTTTATTAGAAGGAGGTGGCTACACCTTC.

The gene calls are TRBV4-2 and TRBJ1-4; 9 positions match TRBD1. V shed 3 bases, J shed 5 bases, and the junction held 7 bases outside the gene matches. This CDR3 has 16 residues. CDR1 and CDR2 from the germline V gene are LGHNA and YNFKEQ. The CDR3 protein is CASSHDSGTGNEKLFF. CDR3 coding DNA: TGTGCCAGCAGCCACGACTCCGGGACAGGGAATGAAAAACTGTTTTTT.

J is TRBJ2-1 and V is TRBV5-6, with 9 nucleotides matching TRBD1. The V gene's germline CDR1 is SGHDT and CDR2 YYEEEE. The CDR3 spans 14 residues. J gave up 5 bases and V 4 bases, and 4 bases lay outside the gene matches. CDR3 sequence: CASSRGQGDNEQFF. The CDR3 DNA follows: TGTGCCAGCAGCCGGGGACAGGGAGACAATGAGCAGTTCTTC.

The V and J genes are TRBV24-1 and TRBJ2-1, with 8 bases aligning to TRBD1. This CDR3 region has 15 residues. V was clipped by 0 bases and J by 3 bases; unmatched bases: 0. CDR1 KGHDR and CDR2 SFDVKD come from the germline V gene. Written as DNA, the CDR3 is TGTGCCACCAGTGATTTGGACAGGGGCTACAATGAGCAGTTCTTC. It encodes CATSDLDRGYNEQFF.

The chain uses TRBV28 and TRBJ2-1, with TRBD1 matching over 9 bases. The J segment lost 5 bases and the V segment lost 7 bases, leaving 9 bases of the junction unmatched. Germline assignment: CDR1 MDHEN and CDR2 SYDVKM. The CDR3 loop spans 15 amino acids. Here the CDR3 DNA reads TGTGCCAGCAAAGATCACAGGGGGCGGAACAATGAGCAGTTCTTC. The encoded protein is CASKDHRGRNNEQFF.

This clone has more than one count but fewer than ten. The rearrangement links TRBV5-4 to TRBJ2-7; no clear D gene. V shed 0 bases and J shed 7 bases, with 14 bases lying between them. The germline V gene encodes CDR1 SGHNT and CDR2 YYREEE (reference sequence). The CDR3 has 14 amino acids. CDR3 residues: CASSLGLAPTEQYF. The CDR3 DNA follows: TGTGCCAGCAGCTTGGGGCTGGCACCCACGGAGCAGTACTTC.

J is TRBJ2-2 and V is TRBV29-1; 10 bases align to TRBD2. With 7 bases clipped from V and 7 bases from J, the junction kept 3 bases outside the gene matches. Germline V gene sequence: CDR1 SQVTM, CDR2 ANQGSEA. The CDR3 totals 12 residues. The CDR3 region is CSARLAGGELFF. The CDR3 bases are TGCAGCGCGAGACTAGCGGGCGGGGAGCTGTTTTTT.

V and J are TRBV3-1 (or the pseudogene TRBV3-2) and TRBJ2-2; no reliable D call. This CDR3 comprises 13 residues. Between the trimmed V and J ends, which lost 3 bases and 7 bases, there was a span of 9 bases. Per the germline V gene, CDR1 is LGHDT and CDR2 is YNNKEL (reference sequence). CDR3 sequence (DNA): TGTGCCAGCAGCCAGAACTTCGGCGGGGAGCTGTTTTTT. As protein: CASSQNFGGELFF.

J is TRBJ2-7 and V is TRBV5-8, with D possibly matching TRBD2 (6 bases). The CDR3 runs 14 residues. The germline V gene has CDR1 SGHTS and CDR2 YDEGEE. Between the trimmed V and J ends, which lost 2 bases and 2 bases, there was a span of 11 bases. This chain's CDR3 is CASSFGGATYEQYF. The CDR3 DNA reads as TGTGCCAGCAGCTTTGGAGGGGCTACCTACGAGCAGTACTTC. Using reference TRBV5-8 and TRBJ2-7 for the parts outside the CDR3, the full variable domain is EAGVTQSPTHLIKTRGQQATLRCSPISGHTSVYWYQQALGLGLQFLLWYDEGEERNRGNFPPRFSGRQFPNYSSELNVNALELEDSALYLCASSFGGATYEQYFGPGTRLTVT.

There are a few counts of this clone. The V call is TRBV2, the J call TRBJ2-2, with TRBD2 as a possible D gene (6 bases). CDR1 SNHLY and CDR2 FYNNEI come from the germline V gene. V was cut by 0 bases and J by 4 bases, with 18 bases left in between. There are 18 residues in the CDR3. This chain's CDR3 is CASSEAALAHYSTGELFF. CDR3 DNA: TGTGCCAGCAGTGAAGCGGCCCTAGCGCACTATTCCACCGGGGAGCTGTTTTTT.

This clone was seen more than once but under ten times. The chain joins TRBV4-3 to TRBJ1-3, with D tentatively TRBD1 (5 bases). Germline CDR1 and CDR2: LGHNA and YSLEER. With 0 bases removed from V and 11 bases from J, the gap between germline ends came to 17 bases. This CDR3 has 15 residues. CDR3 protein: CASSQDKGTSVAIYF. The CDR3 bases are TGCGCCAGCAGCCAAGATAAGGGGACCTCAGTCGCCATATATTTT.

CDR3 nucleotides: TGTGCCAGCAGCGTTCAGGGGAGGAACACCGGGGAGCTGTTTTTT. Amino acid sequence: CASSVQGRNTGELFF. The chain has TRBV9 and TRBJ2-2; D possibly corresponds to TRBD1 (6 bases). This CDR3 has 15 residues. CDR1 and CDR2 from the germline V gene are SGDLS and YYNGEE. Deletions cut 2 bases from V and 1 base from J, with 9 bases between.

The CDR3 loop is CAWSPSGVRNEQFF. For the CDR3, the DNA is TGTGCCTGGAGTCCGAGCGGGGTACGCAATGAGCAGTTCTTC. The V gene is TRBV30, the J gene TRBJ2-1, with TRBD2 identical over 7 bases. Trimming took 2 bases from V and 6 from J; bases not matched to a gene: 7. CDR1 is GTSNPN, CDR2 SVGIG, per germline (reference sequence). CDR3 length equals 14 residues.

The V and J genes are TRBV9 and TRBJ1-2, with 10 bases identical to TRBD1. The CDR3 consists of 15 residues. The J segment lost 7 bases and the V segment lost 5 bases, leaving 11 bases of the junction unmatched. CDR1 and CDR2 from the germline V gene are SGDLS and YYNGEE. The CDR3 reads CASRPSTGGAFGYTF. In nucleotides, the CDR3 is TGTGCCAGCAGACCCTCGACAGGGGGCGCGTTTGGCTACACCTTC.

CDR3 loop: CASSFGQGGPKNIQYF. CDR3 DNA sequence: TGTGCCAGCAGCTTCGGACAGGGGGGGCCCAAAAACATTCAGTACTTC. The chain employs TRBV5-4 and TRBJ2-4; 10 nucleotides line up with TRBD1. Germline V gene sequence: CDR1 SGHNT, CDR2 YYREEE (reference sequence). J was trimmed by 2 bases and V by 2 bases; bases with no gene match: 4. This CDR3 is 16 amino acids long.

The chain recombines TRBV7-2 with TRBJ1-6, with D hard to call. The germline CDR1 and CDR2 sequences are SGHTA and FQGNSA. V dropped 11 bases and J dropped 13 bases, with 21 bases sitting between them. The CDR3 is 13 residues long. As DNA, the CDR3 is TGTGCCTCAGCGAACGGGCTCCTCAAGCCCCTCCACTTT. Its protein is CASANGLLKPLHF. The whole variable domain, filled in from reference TRBV7-2 and TRBJ1-6, reads GAGVSQSPSNKVTEKGKDVELRCDPISGHTALYWYRQSLGQGLEFLIYFQGNSAPDKSGLPSDRFSAERTGGSVSTLTIQRTQQEDSAVYLCASANGLLKPLHFGNGTRLTVT.

This clone turned up a few times. V gene TRBV10-3 combines with J gene TRBJ1-1; 9 bases line up with TRBD1. The germline V gene has CDR1 ENHRY and CDR2 SYGVKD. CDR3 size: 15 residues. The junction had 5 bases not matched to a gene; V was cut back by 2 bases and J by 4 bases. As DNA, the CDR3 is TGTGCCATCAGTGAGCACAGGGGGCCCGGCACTGAAGCTTTCTTT. It translates to CAISEHRGPGTEAFF.

This clone has just a few counts. The CDR3 protein is CASSLGDTEAFF. In nucleotides, the CDR3 is TGCGCCAGCAGCTTGGGAGACACTGAAGCTTTCTTT. The chain is built from TRBV5-1 and TRBJ1-1, with D hard to call. This CDR3 region has 12 residues. CDR1 is SGHRS and CDR2 is YFSETQ in the germline V gene. Trimming cost V 0 bases and J 3 bases, with 3 bases left between them.